This T cell receptor beta chain appears in the sequencing data of a study of post-analysis software for immune sequencing data. Whole-study results and caveats: Relative to controls, patients with multiple sclerosis showed significantly lower normalized Chao1 diversity. TRBV segments more frequent in patients than in controls numbered roughly 5 and included TRBV5-6, TRBV5-1 and TRBV20-1.

The CDR3 loop spans 14 amino acids. Looked up from germline, CDR1 is SQVTM and CDR2 is ANQGSEA. TCR beta cDNA libraries included unique molecular identifiers. Each CDR3 protein is one row after TCRdb ran MiXCR on the PCR reads. The table has fewer than 850,000 distinct CDR3 sequences, roughly 50% seen once. This clonotype occurred a few times. Antigen specificity is unknown. At one of its ends the junction is not consistent with the germline gene, which may arise from a read error. This TCR was recovered from a girl aged 5-17 years with multiple sclerosis. The sample comprised blood. The chain uses TRBV29-1 and TRBJ2-1, with 7 bases matching TRBD2. CDR3 loop: CGVDRSGVYNEQFF. In nucleotides, the CDR3 is TGCGGCGTTGATAGGAGCGGGGTTTACAATGAGCAGTTCTTC.